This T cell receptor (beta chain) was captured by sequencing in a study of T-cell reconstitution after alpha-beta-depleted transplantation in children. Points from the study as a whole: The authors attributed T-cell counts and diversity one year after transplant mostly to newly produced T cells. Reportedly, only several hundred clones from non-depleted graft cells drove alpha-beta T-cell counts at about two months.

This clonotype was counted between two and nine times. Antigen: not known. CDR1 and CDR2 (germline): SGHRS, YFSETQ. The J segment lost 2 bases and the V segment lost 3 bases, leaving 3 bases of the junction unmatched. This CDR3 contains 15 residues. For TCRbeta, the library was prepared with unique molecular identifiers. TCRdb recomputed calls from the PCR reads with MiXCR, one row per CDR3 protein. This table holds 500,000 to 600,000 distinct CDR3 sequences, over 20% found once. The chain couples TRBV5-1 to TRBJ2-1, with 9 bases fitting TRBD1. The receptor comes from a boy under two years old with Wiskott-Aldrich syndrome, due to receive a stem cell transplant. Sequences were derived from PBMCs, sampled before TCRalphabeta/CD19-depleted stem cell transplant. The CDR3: CASSWRTGAYNEQFF. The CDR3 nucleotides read TGCGCCAGCAGCTGGCGGACAGGGGCCTACAATGAGCAGTTCTTC.